The rows below give T cell receptor beta chains drawn from one sample of a study of T cells expressing NK-cell markers. TCRdb reworked the 5' RACE reads into one entry per CDR3 protein, no DNA. This sample contains 120,000 to 150,000 distinct CDR3 sequences. The specimen sequenced was blood T cells: a sorted CD56 or NKG2C T cell subset, CD4+ or CD8+ T cells, or bulk PBMC T cells (not recorded which). The receptor source for this set is a man aged 18 to 30 in good health. Both conserved end residues are part of each CDR3. Each record gives: J gene, V gene, clone size, CDR3 protein. Not every row has a clone size; where given, it reads once, few, many or a size class.

j_call: TRBJ1-3
v_call: TRBV12-3/TRBV12-4
clone_size: -
cdr3_aa: CASRQIGGEGNTIYF

j_call: TRBJ2-5
v_call: TRBV11-2
clone_size: -
cdr3_aa: CASSRMTSGRAATQYF

j_call: TRBJ2-1
v_call: TRBV15
clone_size: -
cdr3_aa: CATSREEYNEQFF

j_call: TRBJ2-3
v_call: TRBV29-1
clone_size: -
cdr3_aa: CSVTSRTEVFSGITDTQYF

j_call: TRBJ1-5
v_call: TRBV6-2/TRBV6-3
clone_size: -
cdr3_aa: CASTGANQPQHF

j_call: TRBJ2-1
v_call: TRBV11-2
clone_size: -
cdr3_aa: CASSLGWRTGSYNEQFF

j_call: TRBJ2-5
v_call: TRBV11-2
clone_size: -
cdr3_aa: CASSPPGQGMETQYF

j_call: TRBJ2-5
v_call: TRBV5-1
clone_size: -
cdr3_aa: CASSLYQETQYF

j_call: TRBJ2-7
v_call: TRBV7-2
clone_size: -
cdr3_aa: CASSLGPGAYSGEQYF

j_call: TRBJ2-1
v_call: TRBV3-1
clone_size: -
cdr3_aa: CASSQVRSLGLDEQFF

j_call: TRBJ2-7
v_call: TRBV7-9
clone_size: -
cdr3_aa: CASSLVSTGHSYEQYF

j_call: TRBJ2-7
v_call: TRBV28
clone_size: -
cdr3_aa: CASRATGSAYEQYF

j_call: TRBJ2-2
v_call: TRBV12-3/TRBV12-4
clone_size: -
cdr3_aa: CASSLVVNTGELFF

j_call: TRBJ1-5
v_call: TRBV15
clone_size: -
cdr3_aa: CATSIDNSGWVGPQHF

j_call: TRBJ1-2
v_call: TRBV20-1
clone_size: -
cdr3_aa: CSARTGRDIYGYTF

j_call: TRBJ2-1
v_call: TRBV7-9
clone_size: -
cdr3_aa: CASSPAAGRSYNEQFF

j_call: TRBJ2-5
v_call: TRBV11-2
clone_size: -
cdr3_aa: CASSPLAGVETQYF

j_call: TRBJ2-2
v_call: TRBV27
clone_size: -
cdr3_aa: CVSSFLDVAGGAGELFF

j_call: TRBJ2-2
v_call: TRBV5-4
clone_size: -
cdr3_aa: CASSFRAGAGNTGELFF

j_call: TRBJ2-7
v_call: TRBV2
clone_size: -
cdr3_aa: CASSELGGAYEQYF

j_call: TRBJ2-1
v_call: TRBV27
clone_size: -
cdr3_aa: CASSIRGTLYNEQFF

j_call: TRBJ2-3
v_call: TRBV4-1
clone_size: -
cdr3_aa: CASSQDDRDQYF

j_call: TRBJ2-2
v_call: TRBV20-1
clone_size: -
cdr3_aa: CSARDWGRVDTGELFF

j_call: TRBJ2-7
v_call: TRBV6-2/TRBV6-3
clone_size: -
cdr3_aa: CASSPGTSGFSYEQYF

j_call: TRBJ1-2
v_call: TRBV19
clone_size: medium-sized
cdr3_aa: CASSKGFSTANYGYTF

j_call: TRBJ2-1
v_call: TRBV19
clone_size: -
cdr3_aa: CASSILWENNNEQFF

j_call: TRBJ2-5
v_call: TRBV5-5
clone_size: -
cdr3_aa: CASSPSPAGEFETQYF

j_call: TRBJ2-2
v_call: TRBV29-1
clone_size: -
cdr3_aa: CSVDSSGRDNTGELFF

j_call: TRBJ2-1
v_call: TRBV29-1
clone_size: -
cdr3_aa: CSVEGRESGYEQFF

j_call: TRBJ1-5
v_call: TRBV7-9
clone_size: -
cdr3_aa: CASSPPWGLGEPQHF

j_call: TRBJ2-1
v_call: TRBV30
clone_size: -
cdr3_aa: CAWSEPGQAGYEQFF

j_call: TRBJ2-5
v_call: TRBV10-1
clone_size: -
cdr3_aa: CASSETGRETQYF

j_call: TRBJ1-4
v_call: TRBV2
clone_size: -
cdr3_aa: CASSVGQGAETNEKLFF

j_call: TRBJ2-1
v_call: TRBV4-3
clone_size: -
cdr3_aa: CASSYTGVYNEQFF

j_call: TRBJ2-2
v_call: TRBV19
clone_size: -
cdr3_aa: CASSSIAGTGELFF

j_call: TRBJ2-7
v_call: TRBV7-9
clone_size: -
cdr3_aa: CASSSRDRGRFYPEQYF

j_call: TRBJ1-2
v_call: TRBV6-5
clone_size: -
cdr3_aa: CASSYYGPGRGYTF

j_call: TRBJ2-1
v_call: TRBV10-1
clone_size: -
cdr3_aa: CASSEDARGQFF